The 32 T cell receptor beta chains below were found in one sample sequenced in a study of T cells after yellow fever vaccination. TCRdb redid the calling of the 5' RACE reads with MiXCR, one entry per CDR3 protein. Seen here are over 100,000 distinct CDR3 sequences, more than 7.5% observed once, and the top ten hold roughly 27%. The source material was CD8+ T cells sorted from PBMCs, sampled 45 days after the yellow fever booster vaccination. These receptors all stem from a man aged 25-40 years who received the YFV17D yellow fever vaccine.

This chain joins TRBV10-1 and TRBJ2-7, with D uncertain. The CDR3 totals 12 residues. CDR1 and CDR2 from the germline V gene are WNHNN and SYGVQD (reference sequence). The V end was cut by 4 bases, the J end by 1 base, with 5 bases between. CDR3 bases: TGCGCCAGCAGTGTCTCTTCCTACGAGCAGTACTTC. It yields the protein CASSVSSYEQYF.

This clonotype was recorded many times. The chain uses TRBV6-5 and TRBJ2-2, with D tentatively TRBD2 (6 bases). Per germline, CDR1 MNHEY and CDR2 SVGAGI. V was pared by 0 bases and J by 8 bases, with 7 bases between. The CDR3 contains 13 residues. The CDR3 region is CASSYSGRGELFF. The CDR3 region has the DNA TGTGCCAGCAGTTACTCCGGGAGAGGGGAGCTGTTTTTT.

Many counts were recorded for this clonotype. The chain has TRBV4-3 and TRBJ2-1, with D maybe TRBD2 (5 bases). The CDR3 is 17 residues long. Trimming took off 0 bases at V and 0 bases at J, with 12 bases between the two ends. Germline CDR1 is LGHNA and CDR2 is YSLEER. In DNA, the CDR3 is TGCGCCAGCAGCCAAGAGGGGAGCATGGGCTCCTACAATGAGCAGTTCTTC. Translation: CASSQEGSMGSYNEQFF.

This clonotype was observed many times. This sequence joins TRBV5-5 and TRBJ2-3, with 11 bases matching TRBD2. The V and J ends lost 3 bases and 2 bases, in that order; junction bases with no gene match: 11. Germline lookup yields CDR1 SGHKS and CDR2 YYEKEE (reference sequence). The CDR3 sequence is 18 residues long. DNA of the CDR3: TGTGCCAGCAGCTCGCCACCGGGACTAGCGGAGATCACAGATACGCAGTATTTT. Translation: CASSSPPGLAEITDTQYF.

The rearrangement links TRBV12-3 or TRBV12-4 to TRBJ2-1; no clear D gene. The V end was cut by 3 bases, the J end by 4 bases, with 7 bases between. The CDR3 covers 13 residues. CDR3 in DNA: TGTGCCAGCAGTTTTGGGAAATACAATGAGCAGTTCTTC. The encoded protein is CASSFGKYNEQFF.

This clonotype was seen at least ten times. The J gene is TRBJ1-4, the V gene TRBV20-1, with D perhaps matching TRBD1 (6 bases). CDR1 and CDR2 (germline): DFQATT, SNEGSKA (reference sequence). The V end lost 0 bases, the J end lost 7 bases, and 18 bases lay between the germline ends. The CDR3 has 16 residues. The CDR3 DNA follows: TGCAGTGCTAGAGACCCAACACAGGGAATAAGTGAAAAACTGTTTTTT. Translated, it gives CSARDPTQGISEKLFF.

The table lists this clonotype with many counts. The genes are TRBV20-1 and TRBJ1-3; 10 bases fit TRBD1. CDR3 length: 15 residues. The junction had 5 bases not matched to a gene; V was cut back by 3 bases and J by 3 bases. CDR1 is DFQATT and CDR2 is SNEGSKA in the germline V gene (reference sequence). For the CDR3, the DNA is TGCAGTGCTAGTTCCCGGGACAGGGGTGGAAACACCATATATTTT. It yields the protein CSASSRDRGGNTIYF.

The sample holds many counts of this clonotype. The rearrangement joins TRBV6-5 to TRBJ2-7, with no clear D. Germline V CDR1 and CDR2: MNHEY, SVGAGI. V shed 0 bases and J shed 2 bases, with 20 bases lying between them. This CDR3 region has 18 residues. The CDR3 loop reads CASSYSTLRTPAPYEQYF. CDR3 DNA sequence: TGTGCCAGCAGTTACTCGACCCTCCGGACGCCTGCGCCCTACGAGCAGTACTTC.

There are many counts of this clonotype. The CDR3 loop reads CASSVGTMNTEAFF. Here the CDR3 DNA reads TGTGCCAGCAGCGTAGGGACCATGAACACTGAAGCTTTCTTT. This sequence joins TRBV9 and TRBJ1-1; D unclear. The CDR3 covers 14 residues. Trimming took off 0 bases at V and 0 bases at J, with 6 bases between the two ends. CDR1 and CDR2 (germline): SGDLS, YYNGEE.

The V and J genes are TRBV7-9 and TRBJ2-7; the match to TRBD1 covers 7 bases. The CDR3 loop spans 14 amino acids. Germline V gene lookup returns CDR1 SEHNR and CDR2 FQNEAQ (reference sequence). Unmatched junction bases numbered 8, after V lost 5 bases and J lost 4 bases. The CDR3 nucleotides are TGTGCCAGCAGCGGGACGGACAGGCTATACGAGCAGTACTTC. This gives the protein CASSGTDRLYEQYF.

This clonotype was detected many times. The rearrangement uses TRBV20-1 and TRBJ2-7; D perhaps matches TRBD1 (5 bases). Germline CDR1 DFQATT, CDR2 SNEGSKA (reference sequence). V lost 0 bases and J 2 bases, leaving 14 bases between the germline ends. This CDR3 has 15 amino acids. The CDR3 loop reads CSARDQYRSPYEQYF. The CDR3 DNA reads as TGCAGTGCTAGAGATCAATACAGGTCACCCTACGAGCAGTACTTC.

This clonotype showed up many times. V usage is TRBV28 and J usage is TRBJ2-1; weak D call: TRBD2 (6 bases). From germline, CDR1 is MDHEN and CDR2 SYDVKM. V lost 8 bases and J lost 4, with 18 bases in between. CDR3 length: 15 amino acids. CDR3 sequence reads: CASRTEPSAYNEQFF. DNA of the CDR3: TGTGCCAGCCGCACCGAACCTAGCGCGTACAATGAGCAGTTCTTC.

This clonotype was seen many times. The chain links TRBV6-5 to TRBJ2-7; TRBD2 might be the D (5 bases). The CDR3 has 16 amino acids. V lost 0 bases to trimming and J lost 0 bases, with 12 bases between them. Germline V gene lookup returns CDR1 MNHEY and CDR2 SVGAGI. The CDR3 DNA is TGTGCCAGCAGTTACTCGGTCGAGGGCAGCTCCTACGAGCAGTACTTC. It yields the protein CASSYSVEGSSYEQYF.

This clonotype was seen ten or more times. The CDR3 here is CSAYLDTQYF. The CDR3, as DNA: TGCAGTGCCTATCTAGATACGCAGTATTTT. The chain is built from TRBV20-1 and TRBJ2-3; no clear D gene. Trimming cost V 6 bases and J 5 bases, with 6 bases left between them. The CDR3 runs to 10 residues. Germline assignment: CDR1 DFQATT and CDR2 SNEGSKA (reference sequence).

In its sample, this clonotype was seen many times. The J gene is TRBJ2-1, the V gene TRBV7-9, with 12 bases identical to TRBD2. This CDR3 has 16 residues. The trim removed 0 bases at V and 8 bases at J, leaving 5 bases unmatched. Germline V gene sequence: CDR1 SEHNR, CDR2 FQNEAQ (reference sequence). The DNA of the CDR3 is TGTGCCAGCAGCTTAGCGAGTCTAGCGGGAGGGTATGAGCAGTTCTTC. It specifies CASSLASLAGGYEQFF.

This clonotype came up many times. The J gene is TRBJ2-7, the V gene TRBV20-1; D gene unclear. V gave up 5 bases and J gave up 4 bases, with 21 bases separating them. Germline CDR1 is DFQATT and CDR2 is SNEGSKA (reference sequence). The CDR3 extends over 15 amino acids. The DNA for the CDR3 is TGCAGTGCTCTGCCGTTGGACGAGTACGGTTACGAGCAGTACTTC. Translating it yields CSALPLDEYGYEQYF.

The chain couples TRBV6-1 to TRBJ1-2; possibly TRBD1 for D (6 bases). V was cut by 6 bases and J by 1 base, with 18 bases left in between. The CDR3 covers 16 residues. In germline, CDR1 is MNHNS, CDR2 SASEGT. In DNA, the CDR3 is TGTGCCAGCAGCCACCCGGGGGCCGAACGTAACTATGGCTACACCTTC. Translating gives CASSHPGAERNYGYTF.

The table lists this clonotype with many counts. This chain uses TRBV20-1 with TRBJ1-5, with D maybe TRBD1 (6 bases). Trimming removed 0 bases at V and 5 bases at J, with 29 bases between. The CDR3 spans 20 residues. CDR1 and CDR2 (germline): DFQATT, SNEGSKA (reference sequence). The CDR3 loop reads CSARDEDSDEGRGVHQPQHF. CDR3 bases: TGCAGTGCTAGAGATGAGGATTCAGATGAGGGCAGGGGAGTTCATCAGCCCCAGCATTTT.

Many counts were recorded for this clonotype. This rearrangement joins TRBV4-3 to TRBJ2-3; 7 bases match TRBD1. V trimming: 4 bases; J trimming: 4 bases; junction bases outside the gene matches: 8. The CDR3 runs to 15 residues. Germline V CDR1 and CDR2: LGHNA, YSLEER. CDR3 DNA: TGCGCCAGCAGCCTACACAGGGGTTTGGCAGATACGCAGTATTTT. This gives the protein CASSLHRGLADTQYF.

This clonotype has a count of ten or more. The genes are TRBV20-1 and TRBJ2-7, with D unclear. Germline V gives CDR1 DFQATT, CDR2 SNEGSKA (reference sequence). Trimming shortened V by 0 bases and J by 3 bases, and 12 bases separated the two germline ends. CDR3 length equals 14 residues. The CDR3 loop reads CSARDERRYYEQYF. The CDR3 region has the DNA TGCAGTGCTAGAGATGAAAGGCGGTACTACGAGCAGTACTTC.

V is TRBV12-3 or TRBV12-4 and J is TRBJ2-5; no definite D call. The germline V and J ends were trimmed by 3 bases and 4 bases, with 12 bases remaining between them. CDR3 length: 14 amino acids. CDR3 DNA sequence: TGTGCCAGCAGTTTTATGCGGCCAGTAGAGACCCAGTACTTC. It yields the protein CASSFMRPVETQYF.

This clonotype turned up a few times. This chain joins TRBV28 and TRBJ2-7; 11 bases agree with TRBD2. The CDR3 runs 16 residues. Germline CDR1 MDHEN, CDR2 SYDVKM. V lost 8 bases, J lost 4 bases, and 13 bases stayed unmatched. CDR3 in DNA: TGTGCCAGCGGCACCCTTGGGACTAGCGGATCATACGAGCAGTACTTC. Translating gives CASGTLGTSGSYEQYF.

This clonotype was recorded many times. This chain uses TRBV3-1 with TRBJ2-5, with D perhaps matching TRBD2 (6 bases). Trimming removed 1 base at V and 1 base at J, with 13 bases between. The CDR3 loop spans 16 amino acids. Germline V gene sequence: CDR1 LGHDT, CDR2 YNNKEL (reference sequence). The CDR3 DNA reads TGTGCCAGCAGCCAAGGACCCGGGGACTCCCAAGAGACCCAGTACTTC. Protein: CASSQGPGDSQETQYF.

The J gene is TRBJ2-2, the V gene TRBV6-4; no reliable D call. The germline CDR1 and CDR2 sequences are MRHNA and SNTAGT. The CDR3 covers 15 residues. V lost 0 bases and J lost 2, with 7 bases in between. DNA of the CDR3: TGTGCCAGCAGTGACTCAGCTGGAAACACCGGGGAGCTGTTTTTT. Translated: CASSDSAGNTGELFF.

This clonotype was counted a few times. The rearrangement links TRBV12-5 to TRBJ1-4; TRBD1 might be the D (6 bases). Deletions cut 3 bases from V and 5 bases from J, with 16 bases between. The CDR3 extends over 16 amino acids. Germline assignment: CDR1 LGHNT and CDR2 FRNRAP. The CDR3 spells CASGFLLRGENEKLFF. The CDR3 region has the DNA TGTGCTAGTGGTTTTCTACTAAGGGGGGAAAATGAAAAACTGTTTTTT.

This clonotype showed up many times. The J gene is TRBJ2-2, the V gene TRBV12-5; D is undetermined. The CDR3 is 12 residues long. Germline loops: CDR1 LGHNT, CDR2 FRNRAP. V dropped 1 base and J dropped 4 bases, with 1 base sitting between them. The CDR3 nucleotides are TGTGCTAGTGGTTTGGGCACCGGGGAGCTGTTTTTT. Translating gives CASGLGTGELFF.

There are many counts of this clonotype. The gene calls are TRBV20-1 and TRBJ2-1; D gene ambiguous. CDR1 is DFQATT, CDR2 SNEGSKA, per germline (reference sequence). This CDR3 region has 11 residues. The V and J ends lost 2 bases and 9 bases respectively, with 8 bases between them. The CDR3 here is CSARQVGEQFF. Here the CDR3 DNA reads TGCAGTGCTAGACAAGTCGGTGAGCAGTTCTTC.

This clonotype was counted ten times or more. This rearrangement joins TRBV20-1 to TRBJ2-7; no firm D call. V was pared by 2 bases and J by 3 bases, with 5 bases between. The germline V gene has CDR1 DFQATT and CDR2 SNEGSKA (reference sequence). The CDR3 is 11 amino acids. In DNA form, the CDR3 reads TGCAGTGCTAGACTCGACTACGAGCAGTACTTC. This codes for CSARLDYEQYF.

This clonotype was counted at least ten times. This chain uses TRBV7-9 with TRBJ2-3; D remains unclear. Between the trimmed V and J ends, which lost 8 bases and 0 bases, there was a span of 9 bases. The CDR3 loop spans 13 amino acids. The germline gives CDR1 SEHNR, CDR2 FQNEAQ (reference sequence). CDR3 protein: CASSPTSTDTQYF. The CDR3 bases are TGTGCCAGCTCACCAACTAGCACAGATACGCAGTATTTT.

This chain uses TRBV7-9 with TRBJ1-1; tentatively, D is TRBD1 (6 bases). This CDR3 region has 15 residues. V gave up 2 bases and J gave up 1 base, with 11 bases separating them. Germline CDR1 reads SEHNR; CDR2 reads FQNEAQ (reference sequence). This CDR3 reads CASSLMGHGNTEAFF. The DNA of the CDR3 is TGTGCCAGCAGCTTAATGGGACACGGGAACACTGAAGCTTTCTTT.

The table lists this clonotype with many counts. The chain couples TRBV29-1 to TRBJ2-7, with D perhaps TRBD1 (6 bases). This CDR3 spans 12 amino acids. Germline loops: CDR1 SQVTM, CDR2 ANQGSEA. V lost 6 bases, J lost 1 base, and 10 bases lay in between. CDR3 nucleotides: TGCAGCGTGGCCGGGACATCCTACGAGCAGTACTTC. It encodes CSVAGTSYEQYF.

The chain has TRBV28 and TRBJ1-5; 9 nucleotides line up with TRBD1. Germline V gene data show CDR1 as MDHEN and CDR2 as SYDVKM. The CDR3 is 20 amino acids. V trimming: 6 bases; J trimming: 1 base; junction bases outside the gene matches: 19. In DNA form, the CDR3 reads TGTGCCAGCAGGTCCCTACGGACAGGGGTGTGGGTAGGAAGCAATCAGCCCCAGCATTTT. This gives the protein CASRSLRTGVWVGSNQPQHF.